This TCR beta chain was documented in a study of CD8 T cells in ankylosing spondylitis (dated by TCRdb to about 2017). With respect to the entire study: The study set out to find disease-linked TCR variants by profiling T cell receptor beta repertoires in ankylosing spondylitis patients and healthy donors. The whole study cohort included 108 healthy donors and about two dozen ankylosing spondylitis patients. Peripheral blood was sampled, and synovial fluid was additionally collected from ankylosing spondylitis patients. Study-level results and caveats: In peripheral blood, the disease-linked clones were found at relatively low frequencies and had a CD8+ phenotype. The disease-linked clones were reported to be significantly enriched in matched synovial fluid samples from ankylosing spondylitis patients. Blood from ankylosing spondylitis patients appeared to be characterized by a TCR beta motif made up of several highly homologous amino acid variants. Some motif variants had previously been reported in the synovial fluid and blood of reactive arthritis patients, which suggests shared mechanisms of disease initiation.

Instrument used: Illumina HiSeq 2500. TCR beta libraries were prepared by quantitative 5'-RACE with molecular barcodes. In the source study's methods: A new computational method based on a probabilistic model of VDJ rearrangement was used to identify disease-linked TCR variants. Using fastp at Q25 and MiXCR, TCRdb reprocessed the public reads and kept productive beta chains. Identical CDR3 protein sequences are pooled into one entry, listed with their most common genes and DNA. The V and J calls shown here were made by TCRdb, not taken from the authors' results. Recorded for this sample are 150,000 to 200,000 distinct CDR3 sequences; 10% to 15% of them occurred a single time. The top ten constitute about 11% of the sample. The germline V gene yields SGHDN for CDR1 and FVKESK for CDR2. V sheds 4 bases and J sheds 1 base, leaving 13 bases between their ends. The CDR3 contains 15 residues, cysteine and phenylalanine counted. Only the CDR3 DNA is retained, 45 bases long and in frame from the first base.

This clonotype has ten or more counts. Its antigen specificity is not known. No base-level quality is on record; no much larger clone is a single base apart. The chain joins TRBV14 to TRBJ1-1; a weak D assignment points to TRBD1 (6 bases agree). Sequenced sample: blood, either unsorted or a sorted T cell fraction (not recorded which). This receptor was obtained from a female donor with ankylosing spondylitis or in good health (not recorded which). The CDR3 region has the sequence CASSPWDTSNTEAFF. The sequenced DNA: TGTGCCAGCAGCCCTTGGGACACCTCGAACACTGAAGCTTTCTTT.